This entry lists 28 T cell receptor beta chains sequenced from one sample in a study of blood T cell repertoires in COVID-19. The assay was immunoSEQ multiplex PCR, and TCRdb's table has in-frame clones only and misses some. Counted here are about 200,000 clones, less than 90% occurring once; the ten biggest clones make up roughly 2%. The source material was peripheral blood. These receptors came from a woman in her 50s with acute or convalescent COVID-19.

The V gene is TRBV6-6, the J gene TRBJ2-3, with 13 nucleotides matching TRBD2. Trimming took 8 bases from V and 4 from J; bases not matched to a gene: 6. The CDR3 consists of 15 residues. Germline loops: CDR1 MNHNY, CDR2 SVGAGI (reference sequence). The CDR3 sequence is CASLRLAGGSDTQYF. The CDR3 DNA follows: TGTGCCAGCTTGAGACTAGCGGGGGGCTCAGATACGCAGTATTTT.

The rearrangement uses TRBV6-5 and TRBJ1-2, with TRBD1 matching over 7 bases. This CDR3 has 16 residues. Germline CDR1 reads MNHEY; CDR2 reads SVGAGI. The junction had 12 bases not matched to a gene; V was cut back by 2 bases and J by 6 bases. The CDR3 here is CASSYPPQTGFNGYTF. CDR3 nucleotides: TGTGCCAGCAGTTACCCTCCGCAGACAGGGTTCAATGGCTACACCTTC.

This sequence joins TRBV9 and TRBJ2-1, with 7 positions matching TRBD2. Germline CDR1 SGDLS, CDR2 YYNGEE. The CDR3 length is 16 residues. V gave up 0 bases and J gave up 3 bases; unmatched junction bases: 6. Written as DNA, the CDR3 is TGTGCCAGCAGCGTAGGGGCTGGCGGGGGCTACAATGAGCAGTTCTTC. Its translation: CASSVGAGGGYNEQFF.

J is TRBJ1-1 and V is TRBV10-2; D perhaps matches TRBD1 (5 bases). Per germline, CDR1 WSHSY and CDR2 SAAADI. CDR3 length: 12 residues. Trimming took 8 bases from V and 8 from J, leaving 15 bases between them. The chain's CDR3 is CASRRQRLEAFF. The DNA of the CDR3 is TGCGCCAGCCGACGACAGCGACTGGAAGCTTTCTTT.

This clone was recorded once. J is TRBJ1-6 and V is TRBV27; D is perhaps TRBD1 (5 bases). Germline V gene sequence: CDR1 MNHEY, CDR2 SMNVEV (reference sequence). This CDR3 region has 14 residues. The germline V and J ends were trimmed by 6 bases and 8 bases, with 14 bases remaining between them. CDR3 residues: CASRYIRRDSPLHF. The CDR3 DNA reads as TGTGCCAGCAGGTACATCCGCAGGGATTCACCCCTCCACTTT.

CDR3 sequence (DNA): TGTGCCTGGGAGCGCACTGAAGCTTTCTTT. Translated: CAWERTEAFF. The rearrangement joins TRBV30 to TRBJ1-1; D is ambiguous. Germline values: CDR1 GTSNPN, CDR2 SVGIG (reference sequence). The CDR3 loop spans 10 amino acids. Trimming cost V 5 bases and J 4 bases, with 5 bases left between them.

The chain is built from TRBV30 and TRBJ2-3; D might be TRBD2 (6 bases). With 2 bases removed from V and 0 bases from J, the gap between germline ends came to 9 bases. The CDR3 spans 14 residues. Germline CDR1 is GTSNPN and CDR2 is SVGIG (reference sequence). CDR3 bases: TGTGCCTGGAGTAGCGGGTCTAGCACAGATACGCAGTATTTT. It is translated as CAWSSGSSTDTQYF.

In this sample, this clone turned up a few times. This chain joins TRBV10-2 and TRBJ1-4; 9 bases map to TRBD1. After removal of 6 bases from V and 7 bases from J, the junction contained 9 bases not matched to a gene. The CDR3 is 15 amino acids. CDR1 is WSHSY, CDR2 SAAADI, per germline. The CDR3 DNA sequence: TGCGCCAGCAGCCGTGTACAGGGGGCGGGTGAAAAACTGTTTTTT. Translating it yields CASSRVQGAGEKLFF.

The chain carries TRBV12-1 and TRBJ1-1; the table's D call, TRBD1, was not checked against the DNA. TRBV12-1 counts as a pseudogene. The CDR3 contains 16 residues. The DNA for the CDR3 is TGTGCCAGCAGCTTACCAGGGGGCTTATTGAACACTGAAGCTTTCTTT. Translating it yields CASSLPGGLLNTEAFF.

The rearrangement joins TRBV5-1 to TRBJ2-1; 9 bases are a match to TRBD1. The germline V gene has CDR1 SGHRS and CDR2 YFSETQ. The V and J ends lost 1 base and 4 bases, in that order; junction bases with no gene match: 9. There are 17 residues in the CDR3. CDR3 sequence: CASSLTKGTGLYNEQFF. The CDR3 nucleotides are TGCGCCAGCAGCTTGACTAAAGGGACAGGGCTTTACAATGAGCAGTTCTTC.

This chain connects TRBV9 to TRBJ2-7, with 9 bases that match TRBD1. This CDR3 contains 14 residues. Germline-derived CDR1 and CDR2 are SGDLS and YYNGEE. Germline trimming cut 4 bases from V and 6 bases from J; bases unmatched to any gene: 8. The CDR3 reads CASSPNRGQSEQYF. CDR3 sequence (DNA): TGTGCCAGCAGCCCCAACAGGGGGCAGTCCGAGCAGTACTTC.

This clone has just one count. This rearrangement joins TRBV28 to TRBJ2-1; D gene unclear. Per germline, CDR1 MDHEN and CDR2 SYDVKM. Trimming removed 3 bases from V and 7 bases from J, with 10 bases in between. The CDR3 is 13 residues long. The CDR3 DNA sequence: TGTGCCAGCAGTTTGCAGGTTCTGAATGAGCAGTTCTTC. Translation gives CASSLQVLNEQFF.

This clone was detected once. This sequence joins TRBV28 and TRBJ1-3; a possible D gene is TRBD1 (6 bases). V lost 10 bases and J 0 bases, leaving 16 bases between the germline ends. Germline V lookup: CDR1 MDHEN, CDR2 SYDVKM. The length of the CDR3 is 15 residues. The CDR3 is CATNNGQTSGNTIYF. The CDR3 nucleotides read TGTGCCACCAACAACGGACAGACCTCTGGAAACACCATATATTTT.

The chain has TRBV18 and TRBJ1-5; the D gene is possibly TRBD1 (6 bases). The germline gives CDR1 KGHSH, CDR2 LQKENI. V lost 4 bases and J 4 bases, leaving 11 bases between the germline ends. This CDR3 is built from 14 residues. The CDR3 sequence is CASSQGGRNQPQHF. In nucleotides, the CDR3 is TGTGCCAGCTCACAAGGGGGAAGAAATCAGCCCCAGCATTTT.

The chain carries TRBV5-4 and TRBJ2-7; TRBD2 matches at 13 bases. The CDR3 covers 15 residues. Germline CDR1 reads SGHNT; CDR2 reads YYREEE (reference sequence). Germline trimming cut 4 bases from V and 5 bases from J; bases unmatched to any gene: 6. The CDR3 sequence is CASSPGLAGFNEQYF. CDR3 DNA sequence: TGTGCCAGCAGCCCGGGACTAGCGGGATTCAACGAGCAGTACTTC.

This clone occurred a few times. V gene TRBV11-2 combines with J gene TRBJ2-3, with 10 bases identical to TRBD2. This CDR3 comprises 16 residues. V lost 5 bases, J lost 1 base, and 6 bases stayed unmatched. Germline CDR1 SGHAT, CDR2 FQNNGV. This CDR3 reads CASSQTGTSGTDTQYF. The CDR3 DNA reads as TGTGCCAGCAGCCAGACCGGGACTAGCGGCACAGATACGCAGTATTTT.

The rearrangement joins TRBV19 to TRBJ2-6, with D perhaps matching TRBD2 (6 bases). CDR3 length: 17 residues. V lost 1 base and J lost 0, with 10 bases in between. Per the germline V gene, CDR1 is LNHDA and CDR2 is SQIVND (reference sequence). Here the CDR3 reads CASSIVRRGSGANVLTF. The CDR3 DNA follows: TGTGCCAGTAGTATAGTAAGGCGGGGCTCTGGGGCCAACGTCCTGACTTTC.

The chain carries TRBV7-8 and TRBJ2-5; 14 bases line up with TRBD2. The CDR3 is 15 amino acids. Looked up from germline, CDR1 is SGHVS and CDR2 is FQNEAQ. V lost 5 bases, J lost 5 bases, and 4 bases stayed unmatched. This CDR3 is CASSRLAGGRETQYF. In DNA, the CDR3 is TGTGCCAGCAGCAGACTAGCGGGGGGGAGGGAGACCCAGTACTTC.

CDR3: CASSQRDREMGQPQHF. The DNA of the CDR3 is TGTGCCAGCTCACAACGGGACAGGGAGATGGGGCAGCCCCAGCATTTT. The V call is TRBV18, the J call TRBJ1-5; 9 bases match TRBD1. This CDR3 contains 16 residues. Germline CDR1 reads KGHSH; CDR2 reads LQKENI. Trimming took 4 bases from V and 7 from J; bases not matched to a gene: 11.

This rearrangement joins TRBV5-6 to TRBJ2-5; no firm D call. Per germline, CDR1 SGHDT and CDR2 YYEEEE. The V gene lost 1 base and the J gene lost 13 bases, with 20 bases spanning the gap. The CDR3 is 14 amino acids. The CDR3 coding sequence is TGTGCCAGCAGCTTGAACAGAAAGACCCCCAGTGGGTACTTC. Protein sequence: CASSLNRKTPSGYF.

The J gene is TRBJ1-1, the V gene TRBV27; TRBD1 might be the D (6 bases). Germline CDR1 MNHEY, CDR2 SMNVEV (reference sequence). V was clipped by 2 bases and J by 11 bases, with 18 bases between them. The CDR3 length is 14 residues. The CDR3 region has the DNA TGTGCCAGCAGTTTAATAGTCGGGACAACGGCGGCTTTCTTT. Protein sequence: CASSLIVGTTAAFF.

J is TRBJ2-2 and V is TRBV7-2; TRBD2 agrees at 8 bases. This CDR3 region has 17 residues. J gave up 0 bases and V 5 bases, and 8 bases lay outside the gene matches. Per germline, CDR1 SGHTA and CDR2 FQGNSA. DNA for the CDR3: TGTGCCAGCAGCCAATCCGGGACTAGAACGAACACCGGGGAGCTGTTTTTT. Translated: CASSQSGTRTNTGELFF. Complete variable domain (other parts from reference TRBV7-2 and TRBJ2-2): GAGVSQSPSNKVTEKGKDVELRCDPISGHTALYWYRQSLGQGLEFLIYFQGNSAPDKSGLPSDRFSAERTGGSVSTLTIQRTQQEDSAVYLCASSQSGTRTNTGELFFGEGSRLTVL.

The chain employs TRBV19 and TRBJ2-3; 10 bases map to TRBD2. Germline trimming cut 4 bases from V and 4 bases from J; bases unmatched to any gene: 11. The germline CDR1 and CDR2 sequences are LNHDA and SQIVND (reference sequence). The CDR3 covers 17 residues. The DNA for the CDR3 is TGTGCCAGTAGTAAGGCGACTTTAGCGGGGGGTGCAGATACGCAGTATTTT. Translating gives CASSKATLAGGADTQYF.

The CDR3 nucleotides are TGCGCCAGCAGCTTGGCCCTAGCGGGCAAGCAAGAGACCCAGTACTTC. Encoded protein: CASSLALAGKQETQYF. V gene TRBV5-1 combines with J gene TRBJ2-5, with 8 bases aligning to TRBD2. The junction had 6 bases not matched to a gene; V was cut back by 0 bases and J by 2 bases. CDR3 length equals 16 residues. Germline CDR1 is SGHRS and CDR2 is YFSETQ.

The CDR3 region is CASSVGTSGREQYF. The CDR3, as DNA: TGTGCCAGCAGCGTGGGGACTAGCGGAAGGGAGCAGTACTTC. J is TRBJ2-7 and V is TRBV9, with TRBD2 matching over 11 bases. The CDR3 has 14 residues. Per the germline V gene, CDR1 is SGDLS and CDR2 is YYNGEE. Unmatched junction bases numbered 5, after V lost 2 bases and J lost 7 bases.

The rearrangement uses TRBV4-1 and TRBJ1-1; perhaps TRBD1 as D (5 bases). Looked up from germline, CDR1 is MGHRA and CDR2 is YSYEKL. This CDR3 spans 16 amino acids. V shed 3 bases and J shed 2 bases, with 16 bases lying between them. The DNA of the CDR3 is TGCGCCAGCAGCCATCGAGACAGTTCCCTAAACACTGAAGCTTTCTTT. It encodes CASSHRDSSLNTEAFF.

This chain uses TRBV19 with TRBJ1-5, with TRBD1 matching over 7 bases. The CDR3 has 16 residues. V trimming: 7 bases; J trimming: 0 bases; junction bases outside the gene matches: 9. Per germline, CDR1 LNHDA and CDR2 SQIVND (reference sequence). Here the CDR3 DNA reads TGTGCCAGTACCCCGACAGGGCGCGGTAGCAATCAGCCCCAGCATTTT. It specifies CASTPTGRGSNQPQHF.

The chain has TRBV19 and TRBJ1-2; D not certain. Germline lookup yields CDR1 LNHDA and CDR2 SQIVND (reference sequence). There are 15 residues in the CDR3. Trimming removed 0 bases at V and 7 bases at J, with 15 bases between. CDR3 residues: CASSIDPSYSGGYTF. The CDR3, as DNA: TGTGCCAGTAGTATAGATCCCAGCTATTCGGGTGGCTACACCTTC.